This T cell receptor beta chain comes out of a study of OX40 agonist ivuxolimab in advanced cancers. Produced via immunoSEQ multiplex PCR; TCRdb's table is partial and in-frame only. Of 70,000 to 95,000 clones in the sample, about 94% were seen once. The germline V gene has CDR1 MNHEY and CDR2 SMNVEV (reference sequence). The CDR3 extends over 11 amino acids. V was cut by 7 bases and J by 6 bases, with 8 bases left in between. The clonotype originates from an adult with an advanced solid tumor such as melanoma, head and neck, liver or kidney cancer. The specimen was CD4+ or CD8+ T cells sorted from blood, collected in a trial of the OX40 agonist ivuxolimab. The chain carries TRBV27 and TRBJ2-3; D not resolved. In nucleotides, the CDR3 is TGTGCCAGCACCTATCCCGATACGCAGTATTTT. It yields the protein CASTYPDTQYF.